Below are 21 T cell receptor beta chains sequenced from a single sample in a study of type 1 and type 2 diabetes patients. Genomic DNA was the PCR template. The TCR beta CDR3 region was amplified using 30 forward and 13 reverse primers. Each CDR3 protein gets one entry after TCRdb re-called the multiplex PCR reads with MiXCR. The sample contains 280,000 or so distinct CDR3 sequences, more than 45% of which appear only once. The sample was peripheral blood mononuclear cells (PBMCs). All receptors come from a man aged 18 to 30 with type 2 diabetes.

The chain has TRBV10-2 and TRBJ2-7, with TRBD1 as a possible D gene (5 bases). The CDR3 is 14 residues long. V lost 6 bases to trimming and J lost 6 bases, with 18 bases between them. Germline values: CDR1 WSHSY, CDR2 SAAADI. CDR3 DNA sequence: TGCGCCAGCAGAGAACAGGTTTTAGGTGCCGAGCAGTACTTC. Amino acids: CASREQVLGAEQYF.

The chain is built from TRBV30 and TRBJ2-7; D possibly corresponds to TRBD1 (6 bases). Germline CDR1 is GTSNPN and CDR2 is SVGIG (reference sequence). The CDR3 contains 12 residues. Trimming removed 1 base from V and 5 bases from J, with 9 bases in between. DNA of the CDR3: TGTGCCTGGAGTGGGTCAGGGGACGAGCAGTACTTC. Amino acid sequence: CAWSGSGDEQYF.

The chain couples TRBV29-1 to TRBJ1-2, with D perhaps matching TRBD1 (5 bases). Germline V gives CDR1 SQVTM, CDR2 ANQGSEA. CDR3 length: 12 residues. Trimming pared 5 bases from V and 7 bases from J, leaving 14 bases between. Written as DNA, the CDR3 is TGCAGCGTTACCAGGGCCCAGGGTGGCTACACCTTC. It encodes CSVTRAQGGYTF.

The CDR3 here is CAWSQDRATTDTQYF. CDR3 sequence (DNA): TGTGCCTGGAGTCAGGACAGGGCAACGACAGATACGCAGTATTTT. This chain joins TRBV30 and TRBJ2-3; 8 bases are shared with TRBD1. The CDR3 is 15 residues long. Losses at the gene ends were 2 bases for V and 3 bases for J; bases not matched to a gene: 7. Looked up from germline, CDR1 is GTSNPN and CDR2 is SVGIG (reference sequence).

The V and J genes are TRBV27 and TRBJ1-2; D may be TRBD1 (5 bases). The CDR3 extends over 14 amino acids. V was trimmed by 4 bases and J by 4 bases, leaving 13 bases between them. Looked up from germline, CDR1 is MNHEY and CDR2 is SMNVEV (reference sequence). CDR3 protein: CASSSLQGFYGYTF. CDR3 nucleotides: TGTGCCAGCAGTTCCCTCCAGGGATTCTATGGCTACACCTTC.

The sample holds a few counts of this clonotype. V and J are TRBV7-8 and TRBJ2-7, with 9 bases matching TRBD1. The CDR3 is 15 residues long. In germline, CDR1 is SGHVS, CDR2 FQNEAQ. V lost 3 bases and J lost 2; bases outside the gene matches: 5. The CDR3 nucleotides read TGTGCCAGCAGCTTGGCGGACAGGGGAACCTACGAGCAGTACTTC. Its protein product is CASSLADRGTYEQYF.

The chain combines TRBV6-6 with TRBJ2-1, with 8 bases lining up with TRBD2. This CDR3 has 14 amino acids. Germline-derived CDR1 and CDR2 are MNHNY and SVGAGI (reference sequence). V lost 6 bases to trimming and J lost 11 bases; unmatched junction nucleotides: 12. The CDR3 DNA reads TGTGCCAGCAGCCCCTCTACTAGCGGATCAAAGCAGTTCTTC. This gives the protein CASSPSTSGSKQFF.

V gene TRBV28 combines with J gene TRBJ2-2; a possible D gene is TRBD2 (6 bases). Germline V gene data show CDR1 as MDHEN and CDR2 as SYDVKM. The ends were cut back, 2 bases at V and 5 bases at J, with 12 bases in the middle. The CDR3 spans 15 residues. DNA for the CDR3: TGTGCCAGCAGTTTAGGGGGGATGGGGACCGGGGAGCTGTTTTTT. It translates to CASSLGGMGTGELFF.

The gene calls are TRBV20-1 and TRBJ2-3, with 8 bases matching TRBD2. In germline, CDR1 is DFQATT, CDR2 SNEGSKA (reference sequence). J gave up 5 bases and V 4 bases, and 14 bases lay outside the gene matches. The CDR3 is 16 amino acids. The chain's CDR3 is CSANLGGGPRLDTQYF. The CDR3 DNA is TGCAGTGCTAATCTCGGGGGGGGCCCTCGTTTAGATACGCAGTATTTT.

The chain has TRBV27 and TRBJ1-1, with 8 bases matching TRBD1. This CDR3 has 15 residues. V lost 3 bases to trimming and J lost 1 base; unmatched junction nucleotides: 4. CDR1 MNHEY and CDR2 SMNVEV come from the germline V gene (reference sequence). The DNA of the CDR3 is TGTGCCAGCAGTTTCTACAGGGGGGAGAACACTGAAGCTTTCTTT. It yields the protein CASSFYRGENTEAFF.

This clonotype was picked up many times. The chain employs TRBV15 and TRBJ2-2, with TRBD1 matching over 9 bases. Germline V gene lookup returns CDR1 LNHNV and CDR2 YYDKDF (reference sequence). V dropped 5 bases and J dropped 7; count of bases not matched to a gene: 8. The CDR3 length is 15 residues. This CDR3 is CATSRKGDRDGELFF. The CDR3 DNA reads as TGTGCCACCAGCCGTAAAGGGGACAGGGACGGGGAGCTGTTTTTT.

The J gene is TRBJ1-1, the V gene TRBV6-4; a weak D match, TRBD1 (6 bases). The V and J ends lost 4 bases and 12 bases respectively, with 18 bases between them. The CDR3 has 13 residues. Per the germline V gene, CDR1 is MRHNA and CDR2 is SNTAGT. DNA for the CDR3: TGTGCCAGCAGTGCGGACAGCTCGTCTTTGACTTTCTTT. It specifies CASSADSSSLTFF.

The chain recombines TRBV7-2 with TRBJ2-5, with TRBD2 as a possible D gene (6 bases). Matching the DNA end better, TRBJ2-1 makes the J call doubtful. Germline-derived CDR1 and CDR2 are SGHTA and FQGNSA. The length of the CDR3 is 14 residues. CDR3 amino acids: CASSLDRRAGEQFF. CDR3 nucleotides: TGTGCCAGCAGCTTAGACCGGAGGGCCGGTGAGCAGTTCTTC.

This chain's CDR3 is CASSRGPLVYEQYF. DNA for the CDR3: TGTGCCAGCAGCCGGGGACCCTTGGTCTACGAGCAGTACTTC. The chain is built from TRBV6-5 and TRBJ2-7; the D gene could be TRBD1 or TRBD2 (5 bases each). Germline V gene sequence: CDR1 MNHEY, CDR2 SVGAGI. CDR3 size: 14 residues. V was pared by 6 bases and J by 3 bases, with 15 bases between.

This clonotype showed up many times. The V and J genes are TRBV11-2 and TRBJ2-7; TRBD1 is a possible D gene (6 bases). V was trimmed by 5 bases and J by 4 bases, leaving 9 bases between them. The CDR3 length is 12 residues. Germline V gives CDR1 SGHAT, CDR2 FQNNGV. The CDR3 DNA reads TGTGCCAGCAGCCTCCAGGGGTACGAGCAGTACTTC. Encoded protein: CASSLQGYEQYF.

The chain recombines TRBV7-2 with TRBJ2-7; D may correspond to TRBD1 or TRBD2 (5 bases each). The CDR3 is made up of 15 amino acids. V dropped 1 base and J dropped 3 bases, with 13 bases sitting between them. Germline-derived CDR1 and CDR2 are SGHTA and FQGNSA. CDR3 loop: CASSLDSRGNYEQYF. The CDR3 DNA follows: TGTGCCAGCAGCTTAGATTCTCGGGGCAACTACGAGCAGTACTTC.

This clonotype occurred a few times. V is TRBV10-2 and J is TRBJ2-1; D gene ambiguous. The V and J ends lost 5 bases and 4 bases respectively, with 18 bases between them. CDR3 size: 16 residues. Germline values: CDR1 WSHSY, CDR2 SAAADI. CDR3 in amino acids: CASSPHDGRSYNEQFF. CDR3 bases: TGCGCCAGCAGTCCACACGACGGAAGATCTTACAATGAGCAGTTCTTC.

The chain combines TRBV28 with TRBJ1-6; D might be TRBD1 (5 bases). V was trimmed by 5 bases and J by 15 bases, leaving 20 bases between them. The CDR3 loop spans 14 amino acids. Germline V gene data show CDR1 as MDHEN and CDR2 as SYDVKM. As DNA, the CDR3 is TGTGCCAGCAGTCTTAGACAGATATTCACGGTCCTCCACTTT. Amino acid sequence: CASSLRQIFTVLHF.

Only one count was recorded for this clonotype. The rearrangement uses TRBV5-1 and TRBJ1-2, with D uncertain. Germline CDR1 reads SGHRS; CDR2 reads YFSETQ. The CDR3 loop spans 14 amino acids. Trimming removed 0 bases at V and 5 bases at J, with 11 bases between. This CDR3 is CASSLETILYGYTF. The CDR3 DNA follows: TGCGCCAGCAGCTTGGAGACTATCCTATATGGCTACACCTTC.

This chain joins TRBV12-5 and TRBJ1-1; D perhaps matches TRBD1 (5 bases). Looked up from germline, CDR1 is LGHNT and CDR2 is FRNRAP. Trimming removed 7 bases at V and 11 bases at J, with 20 bases between. The CDR3 has 13 amino acids. The CDR3 here is CASALTGGGEAFF. The CDR3 DNA reads TGTGCTAGTGCTCTCACCGGGGGAGGAGAGGCTTTCTTT.

The chain uses TRBV4-3 and TRBJ2-5, with 9 positions matching TRBD2. V gave up 0 bases and J gave up 5 bases; unmatched junction bases: 7. The CDR3 runs 16 residues. Germline V gene sequence: CDR1 LGHNA, CDR2 YSLEER. The CDR3 region has the DNA TGCGCCAGCAGCCAAGATGGCGGGGGGGCGTTGGAGACCCAGTACTTC. Its translation is CASSQDGGGALETQYF.